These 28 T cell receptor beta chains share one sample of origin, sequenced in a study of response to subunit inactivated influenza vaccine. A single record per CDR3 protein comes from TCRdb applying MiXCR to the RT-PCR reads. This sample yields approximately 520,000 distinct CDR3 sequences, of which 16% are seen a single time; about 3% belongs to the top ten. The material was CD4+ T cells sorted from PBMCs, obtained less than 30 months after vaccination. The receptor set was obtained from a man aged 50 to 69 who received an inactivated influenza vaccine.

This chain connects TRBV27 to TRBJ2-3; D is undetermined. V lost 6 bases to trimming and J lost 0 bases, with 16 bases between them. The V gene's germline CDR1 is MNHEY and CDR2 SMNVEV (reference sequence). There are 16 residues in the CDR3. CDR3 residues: CASSHARAASTDTQYF. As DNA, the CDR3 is TGTGCCAGCAGCCACGCCCGGGCCGCAAGCACAGATACGCAGTATTTT.

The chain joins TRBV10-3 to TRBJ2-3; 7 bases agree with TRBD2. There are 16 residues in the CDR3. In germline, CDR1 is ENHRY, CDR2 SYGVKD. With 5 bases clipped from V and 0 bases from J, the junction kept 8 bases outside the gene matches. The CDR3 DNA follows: TGTGCCATCAGTCCTCGGTCTAGCGGTAGCACAGATACGCAGTATTTT. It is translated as CAISPRSSGSTDTQYF.

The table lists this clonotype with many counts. The CDR3 is CSASSTGANVLTF. CDR3 coding DNA: TGCAGTGCTAGCAGTACTGGGGCCAACGTCCTGACTTTC. V is TRBV20-1 and J is TRBJ2-6; D uncertain. The V gene lost 3 bases and the J gene lost 2 bases, with 5 bases spanning the gap. The length of the CDR3 is 13 residues. Germline values: CDR1 DFQATT, CDR2 SNEGSKA (reference sequence).

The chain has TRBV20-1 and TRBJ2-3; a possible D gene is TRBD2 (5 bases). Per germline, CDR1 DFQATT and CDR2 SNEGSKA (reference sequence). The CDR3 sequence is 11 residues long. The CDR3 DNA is TGCAGGCTCTCACGAGGGGATACGCAGTATTTT. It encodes CRLSRGDTQYF.

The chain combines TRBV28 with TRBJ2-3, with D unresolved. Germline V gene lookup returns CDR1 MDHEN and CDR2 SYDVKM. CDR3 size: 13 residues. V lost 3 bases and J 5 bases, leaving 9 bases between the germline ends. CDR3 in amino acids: CASSFALIDTQYF. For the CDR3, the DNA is TGTGCCAGCAGTTTCGCCCTCATAGATACGCAGTATTTT.

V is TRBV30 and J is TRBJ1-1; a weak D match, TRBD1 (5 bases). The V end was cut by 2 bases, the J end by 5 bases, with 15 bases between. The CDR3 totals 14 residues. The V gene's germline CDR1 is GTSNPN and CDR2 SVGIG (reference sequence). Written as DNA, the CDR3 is TGTGCCTGGAGTATCCAGGGTTATGGGACTGAAGCTTTCTTT. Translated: CAWSIQGYGTEAFF. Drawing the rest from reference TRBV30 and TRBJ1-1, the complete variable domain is SQTIHQWPATLVQPVGSPLSLECTVEGTSNPNLYWYRQAAGRGLQLLFYSVGIGQISSEVPQNLSASRPQDRQFILSSKKLLLSDSGFYLCAWSIQGYGTEAFFGQGTRLTVV.

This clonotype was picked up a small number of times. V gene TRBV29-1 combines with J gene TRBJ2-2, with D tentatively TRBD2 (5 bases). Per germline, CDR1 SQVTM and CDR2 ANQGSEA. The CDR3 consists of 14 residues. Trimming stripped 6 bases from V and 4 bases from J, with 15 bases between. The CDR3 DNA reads TGCAGCGTCCTACAACGAGGGTCCACCGGGGAGCTGTTTTTT. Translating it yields CSVLQRGSTGELFF.

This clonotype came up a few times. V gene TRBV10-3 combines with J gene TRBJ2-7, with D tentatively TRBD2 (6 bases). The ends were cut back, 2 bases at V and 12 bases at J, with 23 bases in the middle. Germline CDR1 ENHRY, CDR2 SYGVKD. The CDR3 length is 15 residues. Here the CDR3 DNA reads TGTGCCATCAGTGAGGGGGGACTGACCCCTACGTCACTGTACTTC. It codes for CAISEGGLTPTSLYF.

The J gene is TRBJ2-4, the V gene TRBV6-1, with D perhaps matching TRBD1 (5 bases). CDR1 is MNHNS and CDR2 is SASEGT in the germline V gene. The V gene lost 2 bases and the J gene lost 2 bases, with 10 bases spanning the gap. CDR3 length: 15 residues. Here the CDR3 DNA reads TGTGCCAGCAGTGAATATACAGGATCCAAAAACATTCAGTACTTC. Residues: CASSEYTGSKNIQYF.

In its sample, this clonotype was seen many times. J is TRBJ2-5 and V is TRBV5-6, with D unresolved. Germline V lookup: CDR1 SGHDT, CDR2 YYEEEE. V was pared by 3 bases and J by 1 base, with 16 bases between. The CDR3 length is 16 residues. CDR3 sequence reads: CASSSPGEATQETQYF. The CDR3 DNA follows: TGTGCCAGCAGCTCCCCAGGTGAAGCTACCCAAGAGACCCAGTACTTC. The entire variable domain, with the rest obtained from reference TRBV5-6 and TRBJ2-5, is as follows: DAGVTQSPTHLIKTRGQQVTLRCSPKSGHDTVSWYQQALGQGPQFIFQYYEEEERQRGNFPDRFSGHQFPNYSSELNVNALLLGDSALYLCASSSPGEATQETQYFGPGTRLLVL.

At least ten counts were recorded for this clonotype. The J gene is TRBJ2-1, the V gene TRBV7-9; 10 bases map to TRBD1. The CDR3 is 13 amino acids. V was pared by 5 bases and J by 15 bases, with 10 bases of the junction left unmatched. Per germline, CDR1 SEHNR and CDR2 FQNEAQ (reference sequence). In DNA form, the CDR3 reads TGTGCCAGCAGCCTACCGGGACAGGGGCGAATGTTCTTC. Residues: CASSLPGQGRMFF.

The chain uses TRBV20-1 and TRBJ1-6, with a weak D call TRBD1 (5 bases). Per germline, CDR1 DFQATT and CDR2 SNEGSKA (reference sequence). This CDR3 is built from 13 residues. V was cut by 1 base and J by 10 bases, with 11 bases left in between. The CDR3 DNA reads TGCAGTGCTAGAGTAAGCAGGGACTCACCCCTCCACTTT. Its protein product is CSARVSRDSPLHF.

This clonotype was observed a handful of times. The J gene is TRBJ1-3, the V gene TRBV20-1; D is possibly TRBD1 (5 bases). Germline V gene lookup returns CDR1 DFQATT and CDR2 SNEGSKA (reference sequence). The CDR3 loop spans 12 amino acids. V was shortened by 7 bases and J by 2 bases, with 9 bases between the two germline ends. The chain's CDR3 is CSVPRAGNTIYF. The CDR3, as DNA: TGCAGTGTCCCCAGGGCTGGAAACACCATATATTTT.

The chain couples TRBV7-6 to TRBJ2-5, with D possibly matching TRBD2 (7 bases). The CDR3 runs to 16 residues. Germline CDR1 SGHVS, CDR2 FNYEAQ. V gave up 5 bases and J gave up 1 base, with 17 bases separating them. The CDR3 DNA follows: TGTGCCAGCAGCCCAGGGGCGGGAGCGCTCCAAGAGACCCAGTACTTC. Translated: CASSPGAGALQETQYF.

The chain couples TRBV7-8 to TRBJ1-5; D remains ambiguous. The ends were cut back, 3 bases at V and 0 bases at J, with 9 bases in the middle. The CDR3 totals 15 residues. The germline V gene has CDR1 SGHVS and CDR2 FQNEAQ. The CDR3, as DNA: TGTGCCAGCAGCTTGGTGACTAATAGCAATCAGCCCCAGCATTTT. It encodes CASSLVTNSNQPQHF.

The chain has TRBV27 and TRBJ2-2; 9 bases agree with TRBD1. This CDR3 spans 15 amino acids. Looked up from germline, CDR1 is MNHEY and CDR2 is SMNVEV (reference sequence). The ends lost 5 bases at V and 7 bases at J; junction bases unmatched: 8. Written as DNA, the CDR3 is TGTGCCAGCAGTAAGCGGACAGGGGAGTACGGGGAGCTGTTTTTT. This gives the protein CASSKRTGEYGELFF.

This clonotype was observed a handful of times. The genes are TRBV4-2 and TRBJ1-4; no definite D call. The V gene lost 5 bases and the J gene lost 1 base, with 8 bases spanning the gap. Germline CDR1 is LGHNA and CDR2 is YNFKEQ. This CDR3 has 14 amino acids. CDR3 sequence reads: CASSSWVTNEKLFF. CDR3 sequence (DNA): TGTGCCAGCAGCTCTTGGGTAACTAATGAAAAACTGTTTTTT.

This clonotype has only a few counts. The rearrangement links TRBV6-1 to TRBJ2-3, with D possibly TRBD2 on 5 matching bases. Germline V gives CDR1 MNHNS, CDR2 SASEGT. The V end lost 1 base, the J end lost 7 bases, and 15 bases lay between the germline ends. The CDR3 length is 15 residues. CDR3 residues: CASSEVNIEGNTQYF. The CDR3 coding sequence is TGTGCCAGCAGTGAAGTGAATATTGAGGGTAATACGCAGTATTTT.

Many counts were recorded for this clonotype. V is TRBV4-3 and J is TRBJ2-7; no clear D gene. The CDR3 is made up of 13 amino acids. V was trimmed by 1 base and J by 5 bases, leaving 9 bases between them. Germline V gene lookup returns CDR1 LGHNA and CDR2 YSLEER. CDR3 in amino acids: CASSQALTDEQYF. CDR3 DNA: TGCGCCAGCAGCCAAGCCCTAACGGACGAGCAGTACTTC.

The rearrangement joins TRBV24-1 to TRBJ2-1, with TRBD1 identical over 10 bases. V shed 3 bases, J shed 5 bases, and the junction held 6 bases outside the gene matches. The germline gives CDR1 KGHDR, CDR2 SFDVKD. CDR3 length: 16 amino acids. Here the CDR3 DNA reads TGTGCCACCAGTGATCGAGGGACAGGGGCTAACAATGAGCAGTTCTTC. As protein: CATSDRGTGANNEQFF.

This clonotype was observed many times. The CDR3 is CASSRLGASNTGELFF. As DNA, the CDR3 is TGTGCCAGCAGTCGCCTCGGGGCGTCGAACACCGGGGAGCTGTTTTTT. V and J are TRBV27 and TRBJ2-2, with D perhaps assigned TRBD1 or TRBD2 (5 bases each). Looked up from germline, CDR1 is MNHEY and CDR2 is SMNVEV (reference sequence). The CDR3 length is 16 residues. The V gene lost 5 bases and the J gene lost 0 bases, with 13 bases spanning the gap.

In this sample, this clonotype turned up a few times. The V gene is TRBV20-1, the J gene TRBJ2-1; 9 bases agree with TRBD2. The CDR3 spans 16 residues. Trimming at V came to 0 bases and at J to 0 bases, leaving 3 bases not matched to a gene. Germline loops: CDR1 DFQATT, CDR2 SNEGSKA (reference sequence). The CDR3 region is CSARDPSGNSYNEQFF. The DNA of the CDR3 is TGCAGTGCTAGAGATCCTAGCGGGAACTCCTACAATGAGCAGTTCTTC.

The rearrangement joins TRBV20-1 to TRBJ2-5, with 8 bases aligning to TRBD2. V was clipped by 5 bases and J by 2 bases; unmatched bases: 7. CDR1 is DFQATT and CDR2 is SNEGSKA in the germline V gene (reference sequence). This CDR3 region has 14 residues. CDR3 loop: CSALSGLGQETQYF. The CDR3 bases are TGCAGTGCTCTTTCGGGACTAGGGCAAGAGACCCAGTACTTC.

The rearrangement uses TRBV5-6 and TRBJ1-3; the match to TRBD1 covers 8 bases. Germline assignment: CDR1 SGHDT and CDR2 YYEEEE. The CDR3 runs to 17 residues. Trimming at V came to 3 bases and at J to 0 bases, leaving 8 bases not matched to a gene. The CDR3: CASSSDRDRSSGNTIYF. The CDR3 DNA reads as TGTGCCAGCAGCTCCGACCGGGACAGGAGCTCTGGAAACACCATATATTTT. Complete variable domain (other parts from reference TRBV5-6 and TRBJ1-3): DAGVTQSPTHLIKTRGQQVTLRCSPKSGHDTVSWYQQALGQGPQFIFQYYEEEERQRGNFPDRFSGHQFPNYSSELNVNALLLGDSALYLCASSSDRDRSSGNTIYFGEGSWLTVV.

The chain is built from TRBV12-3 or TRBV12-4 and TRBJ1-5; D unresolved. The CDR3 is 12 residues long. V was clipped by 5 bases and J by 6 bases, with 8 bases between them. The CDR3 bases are TGTGCCAGCAGTCTACGCGGTCAGCCCCAGCATTTT. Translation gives CASSLRGQPQHF.

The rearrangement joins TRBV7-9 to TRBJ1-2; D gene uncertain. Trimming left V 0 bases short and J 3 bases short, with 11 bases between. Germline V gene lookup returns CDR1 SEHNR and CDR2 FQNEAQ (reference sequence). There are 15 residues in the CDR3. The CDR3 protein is CASSLAVGADYGYTF. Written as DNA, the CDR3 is TGTGCCAGCAGCTTAGCGGTCGGCGCGGACTATGGCTACACCTTC. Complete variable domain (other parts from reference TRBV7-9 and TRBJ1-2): DTGVSQNPRHKITKRGQNVTFRCDPISEHNRLYWYRQTLGQGPEFLTYFQNEAQLEKSRLLSDRFSAERPKGSFSTLEIQRTEQGDSAMYLCASSLAVGADYGYTFGSGTRLTVV.

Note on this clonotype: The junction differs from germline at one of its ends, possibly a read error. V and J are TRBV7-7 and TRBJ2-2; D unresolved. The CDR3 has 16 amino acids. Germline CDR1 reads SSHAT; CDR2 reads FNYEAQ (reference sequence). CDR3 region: CASSLRATANTGELFF. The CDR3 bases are TGTGCTAGCAGCTTAAGAGCAACTGCGAACACCGGGGAGCTGTTTTTT.

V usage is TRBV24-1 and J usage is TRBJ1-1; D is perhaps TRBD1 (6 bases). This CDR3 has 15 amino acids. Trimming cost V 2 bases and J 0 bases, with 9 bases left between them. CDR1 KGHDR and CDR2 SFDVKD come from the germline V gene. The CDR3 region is CATSDSGDLNTEAFF. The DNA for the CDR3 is TGTGCCACCAGTGATTCAGGGGATCTGAACACTGAAGCTTTCTTT.